The TCR beta chain under discussion was sequenced for a study of blood T cells in healthy people across ages. A J-beta primer mix and a sample-barcoded 5' primer were used in a second PCR of about 7 to 11 cycles. A template-switch adaptor that had 12 random nucleotides put a tag on each cDNA molecule. TCRdb itself ran the 5' RACE reads through MiXCR, one entry per CDR3 protein. This sample has around 1.7 million distinct CDR3 sequences, with 28% found just once. Trimming stripped 3 bases from V and 5 bases from J, with 12 bases between. The CDR3 is made up of 13 amino acids. The germline V gene encodes CDR1 SGHRS and CDR2 YFSETQ.

Sequenced: blood. The chain combines TRBV5-1 with TRBJ2-7; a weak D match, TRBD1 (6 bases). The TCR comes from a woman in her 30s in good health. The CDR3 DNA reads as TGCGCCAGCAGCTCTACAGGGCCCCACGAGCAGTACTTC. Translated, it gives CASSSTGPHEQYF. Supplemented by reference TRBV5-1 and TRBJ2-7, the full variable domain reads KAGVTQTPRYLIKTRGQQVTLSCSPISGHRSVSWYQQTPGQGLQFLFEYFSETQRNKGNFPGRFSGRQFSNSRSEMNVSTLELGDSALYLCASSSTGPHEQYFGPGTRLTVT.